This record looks at one TCR beta chain sequence and its context. What it binds is unknown. This record belongs to a study of shared clonotypes between healthy human individuals. Researchers ran the assay at a deep level. The material for each subset, its genomic DNA, was split evenly across several immunoSEQ plates. Libraries were prepared by immunoSEQ multiplex PCR; TCRdb keeps only in-frame clonotypes and omits some of them. The sample includes about 2.4 million clones, roughly 93% of them seen just once. CDR3 size: 15 residues. V gave up 3 bases and J gave up 6 bases, with 15 bases separating them. Germline V lookup: CDR1 SGHNT, CDR2 YYREEE (reference sequence). Every donor was a Caucasian adult from Nashville, Tennessee. General study points: Naive subsets usually exceeded memory subsets in estimated richness.

The sequenced material came from naive CD4+ T cells from PBMCs. As to subset: CD45RA+ positively selected. The V and J genes are TRBV5-4 and TRBJ2-2, with D maybe TRBD1 (5 bases). This receptor was obtained from a man aged 18 to 29 in good health. Some clones in this sample may be carry-over from other donors' samples. As DNA, the CDR3 is TGTGCCAGCAGCTACGTTGTGGGGCTGGCCGGGGAGCTGTTTTTT. Protein product: CASSYVVGLAGELFF.